Following are 21 T cell receptor beta chains from one sample sequenced in a study of blood T cell repertoires in COVID-19 (dated by TCRdb to 2018 to 2020). The library was built by means of the immunoSEQ multiplex PCR assay. The immuneACCESS repertoire file appears here via TCRdb, limited to in-frame rearrangements. These files lack a portion of the clones; in checked studies, under half of the deficit traces to unresolved V genes, and the cause of the others is not known. The sample table shows 300,000 to 500,000 clones, and approximately 87% are seen once. Together, the top ten hold 0.95% to 1% of the sample. Sequenced sample: PBMCs or T cells enriched from blood (not recorded which). These receptor sequences come from a woman younger than 45 with acute COVID-19.

This chain uses TRBV5-6 with TRBJ1-1; 8 bases are shared with TRBD1. There are 15 residues in the CDR3. Unmatched junction bases numbered 8, after V lost 2 bases and J lost 5 bases. Germline V gene sequence: CDR1 SGHDT, CDR2 YYEEEE. The CDR3 region has the DNA TGTGCCAGCAGCTTCAAGGACAGGGAGCCGACTGAAGCTTTCTTT. It yields the protein CASSFKDREPTEAFF.

CDR3 nucleotides: TGTGCCAGCAGCACCGGACAGGGGGACAATGAGCAGTTCTTC. As protein: CASSTGQGDNEQFF. The V and J genes are TRBV7-2 and TRBJ2-1, with 10 bases aligning to TRBD1. Germline CDR1 SGHTA, CDR2 FQGNSA. The J segment lost 5 bases and the V segment lost 5 bases, leaving 3 bases of the junction unmatched. The CDR3 is 14 residues long.

This rearrangement joins TRBV29-1 to TRBJ1-2; TRBD1 is a possible D gene (5 bases). Germline V CDR1 and CDR2: SQVTM, ANQGSEA. V shed 4 bases and J shed 0 bases, with 27 bases lying between them. There are 19 residues in the CDR3. CDR3 coding DNA: TGCAGCGTTGTCGGGGCCTCGAACCCAGGACTAAGCACTAACTATGGCTACACCTTC. Amino acid sequence: CSVVGASNPGLSTNYGYTF.

The gene calls are TRBV15 and TRBJ2-2; 8 bases line up with TRBD2. This CDR3 comprises 17 residues. The germline gives CDR1 LNHNV, CDR2 YYDKDF (reference sequence). The junction had 12 bases not matched to a gene; V was cut back by 1 base and J by 8 bases. DNA of the CDR3: TGTGCCACCAGCAGAGGGGGCGGGGGGACCACAGGAGGGGAGCTGTTTTTT. Translating gives CATSRGGGGTTGGELFF. The full variable domain, in which reference TRBV15 and TRBJ2-2 provide the parts outside the CDR3, is DAMVIQNPRYQVTQFGKPVTLSCSQTLNHNVMYWYQQKSSQAPKLLFHYYDKDFNNEADTPDNFQSRRPNTSFCFLDIRSPGLGDTAMYLCATSRGGGGTTGGELFFGEGSRLTVL.

This chain connects TRBV15 to TRBJ2-3; 11 nucleotides line up with TRBD2. The CDR3 totals 16 residues. Germline V gene lookup returns CDR1 LNHNV and CDR2 YYDKDF (reference sequence). J lost 5 bases, V lost 3 bases, and 7 bases had no gene match. The CDR3 spells CATSRVLAGGRDTQYF. DNA for the CDR3: TGTGCCACCAGCAGGGTCCTAGCGGGGGGACGAGATACGCAGTATTTT.

The rearrangement uses TRBV19 and TRBJ1-2, with a weak D call TRBD1 (5 bases). V gave up 3 bases and J gave up 2 bases, with 16 bases separating them. Germline V gene sequence: CDR1 LNHDA, CDR2 SQIVND (reference sequence). CDR3 size: 16 residues. The CDR3 here is CASSITGHILNYGYTF. The CDR3 DNA follows: TGTGCCAGTAGTATTACAGGCCATATCCTCAACTATGGCTACACCTTC. The full variable domain, completed using reference TRBV19 and TRBJ1-2, is DGGITQSPKYLFRKEGQNVTLSCEQNLNHDAMYWYRQDPGQGLRLIYYSQIVNDFQKGDIAEGYSVSREKKESFPLTVTSAQKNPTAFYLCASSITGHILNYGYTFGSGTRLTVV.

V and J are TRBV12-3 or TRBV12-4 and TRBJ1-5; D is unclear. There are 13 residues in the CDR3. Trimming shortened V by 5 bases and J by 7 bases, and 12 bases separated the two germline ends. This CDR3 is CASSTVVHQPQHF. CDR3 coding DNA: TGTGCCAGCAGTACTGTCGTCCACCAGCCCCAGCATTTT.

The chain couples TRBV30 to TRBJ1-3, with a tentative D call TRBD1 (6 bases). CDR3 length: 17 residues. V was pared by 0 bases and J by 0 bases, with 15 bases between. The germline V gene has CDR1 GTSNPN and CDR2 SVGIG (reference sequence). CDR3 nucleotides: TGTGCCTGGAGTGTAGGGCTGGGACAAGGCTCTGGAAACACCATATATTTT. Translated: CAWSVGLGQGSGNTIYF.

The chain combines TRBV27 with TRBJ2-2; a possible D gene is TRBD2 (6 bases). Germline V gene lookup returns CDR1 MNHEY and CDR2 SMNVEV (reference sequence). V was clipped by 8 bases and J by 0 bases, with 16 bases between them. CDR3 length: 16 amino acids. CDR3 nucleotide sequence: TGTGCCAGCCGGGGGAACCCAAACGCGAACACCGGGGAGCTGTTTTTT. This gives the protein CASRGNPNANTGELFF.

This chain uses TRBV2 with TRBJ2-7, with 7 bases fitting TRBD1. The CDR3 consists of 15 residues. Germline CDR1 reads SNHLY; CDR2 reads FYNNEI. After removal of 1 base from V and 2 bases from J, the junction contained 5 bases not matched to a gene. Here the CDR3 DNA reads TGTGCCAGCAGTGAAGAGGCAGGGGGTGCCTACGAGCAGTACTTC. Protein sequence: CASSEEAGGAYEQYF.

The V and J genes are TRBV24-1 and TRBJ2-1; no definite D call. The CDR3 spans 15 residues. Per the germline V gene, CDR1 is KGHDR and CDR2 is SFDVKD. V was shortened by 3 bases and J by 1 base, with 9 bases between the two germline ends. In DNA, the CDR3 is TGTGCCACCAGTGATCCGGGTGCTTCCTACAATGAGCAGTTCTTC. This codes for CATSDPGASYNEQFF.

The chain couples TRBV4-1 to TRBJ1-1, with TRBD1 identical over 7 bases. The germline CDR1 and CDR2 sequences are MGHRA and YSYEKL. The CDR3 is 12 residues long. The V and J ends lost 6 bases and 6 bases, in that order; junction bases with no gene match: 4. The CDR3 DNA reads TGCGCCAGCAGGGGGACAGCAGCTGAAGCTTTCTTT. Protein product: CASRGTAAEAFF.

The chain links TRBV27 to TRBJ1-6; 8 bases are a match to TRBD1. The CDR3 extends over 16 amino acids. V was pared by 7 bases and J by 4 bases, with 9 bases of the junction left unmatched. Germline values: CDR1 MNHEY, CDR2 SMNVEV (reference sequence). The CDR3 nucleotides read TGTGCCAGCACCATAGGGACAGGCCCTTATAATTCACCCCTCCACTTT. It translates to CASTIGTGPYNSPLHF.

This clone appeared many times. V and J are TRBV11-2 and TRBJ2-7; 10 bases match TRBD2. After removal of 8 bases from V and 0 bases from J, the junction contained 1 base not matched to a gene. This CDR3 has 13 residues. CDR1 is SGHAT and CDR2 is FQNNGV in the germline V gene. CDR3 bases: TGTGCCAGCGGGACTAGCGTCTCCTACGAGCAGTACTTC. Translating it yields CASGTSVSYEQYF.

This clone was seen a few times. The J gene is TRBJ1-5, the V gene TRBV15, with unresolved D. The V gene lost 1 base and the J gene lost 0 bases, with 13 bases spanning the gap. Germline V lookup: CDR1 LNHNV, CDR2 YYDKDF (reference sequence). The CDR3 consists of 17 residues. CDR3 in DNA: TGTGCCACCAGCAGAGGGAGGAACCCTAATAGCAATCAGCCCCAGCATTTT. Its protein is CATSRGRNPNSNQPQHF.

The J gene is TRBJ2-3, the V gene TRBV7-6, with 12 bases matching TRBD2. The CDR3 sequence is 17 residues long. The trim removed 1 base at V and 5 bases at J, leaving 7 bases unmatched. Germline V CDR1 and CDR2: SGHVS, FNYEAQ. The CDR3 here is CASSLEMPSGGEDTQYF. The CDR3 DNA reads TGTGCCAGCAGCTTAGAGATGCCTAGCGGGGGGGAAGATACGCAGTATTTT.

This chain joins TRBV19 and TRBJ1-4; tentatively, D is TRBD1 (6 bases). Germline CDR1 reads LNHDA; CDR2 reads SQIVND (reference sequence). The CDR3 has 14 amino acids. Trimming shortened V by 10 bases and J by 5 bases, and 17 bases separated the two germline ends. CDR3 in amino acids: CATRTQGKNEKLFF. DNA of the CDR3: TGTGCCACCCGAACCCAGGGGAAAAATGAAAAACTGTTTTTT.

The V gene is TRBV24-1, the J gene TRBJ2-3, with 9 bases that match TRBD2. J lost 6 bases, V lost 7 bases, and 10 bases had no gene match. CDR1 is KGHDR and CDR2 is SFDVKD in the germline V gene. The CDR3 runs to 15 residues. CDR3 amino acids: CATSARGGVDDTQYF. CDR3 in DNA: TGTGCCACCAGCGCGCGGGGGGGCGTCGATGATACGCAGTATTTT.

The rearrangement links TRBV11-2 to TRBJ1-1; 7 positions match TRBD1. V shed 4 bases, J shed 5 bases, and the junction held 7 bases outside the gene matches. The CDR3 length is 14 residues. CDR1 and CDR2 from the germline V gene are SGHAT and FQNNGV. CDR3: CASSSWTGQTEAFF. Here the CDR3 DNA reads TGTGCCAGCAGCTCTTGGACAGGTCAGACTGAAGCTTTCTTT. Full variable domain (outside the CDR3, taken from reference TRBV11-2 and TRBJ1-1): EAGVAQSPRYKIIEKRQSVAFWCNPISGHATLYWYQQILGQGPKLLIQFQNNGVVDDSQLPKDRFSAERLKGVDSTLKIQPAKLEDSAVYLCASSSWTGQTEAFFGQGTRLTVV.

This chain links TRBV11-2 with TRBJ1-1, with TRBD1 as a possible D gene (6 bases). There are 15 residues in the CDR3. In germline, CDR1 is SGHAT, CDR2 FQNNGV. Trimming cost V 1 base and J 4 bases, with 13 bases left between them. The CDR3 spells CASSLAGERGTEAFF. The CDR3 DNA is TGTGCCAGCAGCTTAGCAGGGGAGCGGGGCACTGAAGCTTTCTTT.

Here the CDR3 reads CASSLSNFQPQHF. CDR3 nucleotide sequence: TGTGCCAGCAGTTTAAGTAACTTCCAGCCCCAGCATTTT. V and J are TRBV12-3 or TRBV12-4 and TRBJ1-5; no firm D call. The CDR3 is made up of 13 amino acids. Trimming stripped 2 bases from V and 7 bases from J, with 9 bases between.